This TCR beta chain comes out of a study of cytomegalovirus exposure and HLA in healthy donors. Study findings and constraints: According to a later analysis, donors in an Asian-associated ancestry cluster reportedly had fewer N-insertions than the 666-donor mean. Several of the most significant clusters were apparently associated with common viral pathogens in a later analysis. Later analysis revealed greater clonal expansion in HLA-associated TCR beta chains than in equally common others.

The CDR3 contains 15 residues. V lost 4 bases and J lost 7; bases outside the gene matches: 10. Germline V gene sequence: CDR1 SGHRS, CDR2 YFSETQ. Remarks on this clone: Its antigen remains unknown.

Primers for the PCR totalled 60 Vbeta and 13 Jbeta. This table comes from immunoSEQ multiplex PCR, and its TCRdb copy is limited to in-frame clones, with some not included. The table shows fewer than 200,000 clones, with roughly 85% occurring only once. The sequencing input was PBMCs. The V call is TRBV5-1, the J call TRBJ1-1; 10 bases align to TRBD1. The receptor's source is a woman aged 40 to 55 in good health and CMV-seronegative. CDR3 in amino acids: CASSGAGTGAGEAFF. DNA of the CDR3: TGCGCCAGCAGCGGTGCCGGGACAGGGGCGGGTGAAGCTTTCTTT.